This T cell receptor beta chain is from a study of blood T cells in healthy people across ages. Study summary: About one barcoded beta molecule per two T cells came from capture by template switching. Overall study results and limits: The fall in TCR beta diversity per million T cells was roughly linear with age.

Total RNA, at least 5 micrograms per sample, came from PBMCs. Then a second PCR, running roughly 7 to 11 cycles, was carried out with a sample-barcoded 5' primer and a J-beta primer mix. Sequencing yielded, for each sample, at least 2.5 million paired-end reads carrying CDR3. TCRdb used MiXCR to reprocess the 5' RACE reads, holding one entry per CDR3 protein. This repertoire shows about 1.4 million distinct CDR3 sequences, approximately 59% found once; its top ten account for 5.5% to 8%. The CDR3 runs 16 residues. V shed 2 bases and J shed 0 bases, with 13 bases lying between them. Germline V gene data show CDR1 as LGHNA and CDR2 as YNFKEQ. This clonotype showed up just a few times. Its antigen is as yet unknown.

This clonotype was sampled from a man between 18 and 29 years old in good health. Sequenced material: blood. V gene TRBV4-2 combines with J gene TRBJ1-2; D is unresolved. CDR3 nucleotides: TGTGCCAGCAGCCAACTGGAACTGGAAGCTAACTATGGCTACACCTTC. Encoded protein: CASSQLELEANYGYTF.